This T cell receptor beta chain was recovered during a study of T cell responses to AZD1222 COVID-19 vaccine. Study conclusions and caveats: Rises in breadth and depth of Spike-specific TCRs came after two AZD1222 doses. CD4 TCRs linked to vaccination spanned spike, dominating at 160-218 and 743-854. In a largely white British group with more females than males, clonal diversity was possibly underestimated. Unmutated variant regions are reportedly targeted by nearly half of spike-specific TCRs.

Details on this clone: The antigen is unknown.

Assay: immunoSEQ multiplex PCR; the TCRdb copy retains only in-frame clones and omits some. The table shows more than 90,000 clones, with around 87% occurring only once. The TCR originated in an adult who received the AZD1222 COVID-19 vaccine. Source: peripheral blood, taken 28 days after the second AZD1222 dose.

CDR3 sequence reads: CASSPTPGPGKTQYF. CDR3 nucleotides: TGTGCCAGCAGCCCCACCCCGGGGCCGGGGAAGACCCAGTACTTC. The V and J genes are TRBV7-3 and TRBJ2-5; either TRBD1 or TRBD2 may fit D (5 bases each). CDR1 and CDR2 from the germline V gene are SGHTA and FQGTGA. The CDR3 loop spans 15 amino acids. V dropped 5 bases and J dropped 6 bases, with 19 bases sitting between them.